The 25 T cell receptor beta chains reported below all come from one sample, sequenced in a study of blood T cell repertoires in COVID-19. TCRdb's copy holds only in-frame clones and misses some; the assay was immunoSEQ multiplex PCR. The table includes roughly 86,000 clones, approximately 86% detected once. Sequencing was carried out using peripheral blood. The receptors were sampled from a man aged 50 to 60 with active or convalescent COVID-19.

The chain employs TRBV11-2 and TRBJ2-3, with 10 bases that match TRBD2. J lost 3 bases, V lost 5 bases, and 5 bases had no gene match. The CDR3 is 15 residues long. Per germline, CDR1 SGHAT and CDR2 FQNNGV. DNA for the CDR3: TGTGCCAGCAGCCTAACTAGCGGGGTGACAGATACGCAGTATTTT. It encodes CASSLTSGVTDTQYF.

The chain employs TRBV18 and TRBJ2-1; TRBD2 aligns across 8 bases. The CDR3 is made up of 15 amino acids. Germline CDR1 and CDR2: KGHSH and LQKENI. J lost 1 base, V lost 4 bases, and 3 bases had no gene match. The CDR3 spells CASSQGLDSYNEQFF. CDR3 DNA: TGTGCCAGCTCACAGGGACTAGATTCCTACAATGAGCAGTTCTTC.

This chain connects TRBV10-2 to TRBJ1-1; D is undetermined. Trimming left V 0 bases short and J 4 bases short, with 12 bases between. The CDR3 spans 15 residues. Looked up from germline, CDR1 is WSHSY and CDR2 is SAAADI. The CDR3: CASSESLPSGTEAFF. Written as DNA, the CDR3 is TGCGCCAGCAGTGAGTCGCTCCCATCGGGCACTGAAGCTTTCTTT.

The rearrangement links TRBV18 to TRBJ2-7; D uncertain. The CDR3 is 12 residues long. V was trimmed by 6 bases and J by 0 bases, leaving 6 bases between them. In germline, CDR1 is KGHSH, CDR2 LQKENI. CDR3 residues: CASSLSSYEQYF. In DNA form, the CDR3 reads TGTGCCAGCTCCCTCAGCTCCTACGAGCAGTACTTC.

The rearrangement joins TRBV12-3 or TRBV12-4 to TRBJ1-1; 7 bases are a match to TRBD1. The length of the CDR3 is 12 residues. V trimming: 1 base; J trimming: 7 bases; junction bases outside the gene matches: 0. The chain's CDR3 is CASSLGTGEAFF. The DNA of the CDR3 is TGTGCCAGCAGTTTAGGGACAGGTGAAGCTTTCTTT.

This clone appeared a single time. In nucleotides, the CDR3 is TGTGCCAGCAGCGACGCACTATATAATTCACCCCTCCACTTT. Residues: CASSDALYNSPLHF. The chain uses TRBV6-6 and TRBJ1-6, with D uncertain. Germline values: CDR1 MNHNY, CDR2 SVGAGI (reference sequence). V shed 6 bases and J shed 4 bases, with 10 bases lying between them. The CDR3 is 14 residues long.

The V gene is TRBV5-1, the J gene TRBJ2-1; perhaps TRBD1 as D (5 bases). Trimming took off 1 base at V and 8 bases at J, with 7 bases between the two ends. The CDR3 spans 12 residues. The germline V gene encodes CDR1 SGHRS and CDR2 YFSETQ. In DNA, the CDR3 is TGCGCCAGCAGCTTGCAGGGTCATGAGCAGTTCTTC. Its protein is CASSLQGHEQFF.

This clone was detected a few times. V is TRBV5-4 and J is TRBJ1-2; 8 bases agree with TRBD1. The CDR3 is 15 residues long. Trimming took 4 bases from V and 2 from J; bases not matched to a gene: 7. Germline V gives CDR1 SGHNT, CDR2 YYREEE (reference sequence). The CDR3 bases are TGTGCCAGCAGCCAAGACAGGGGTTTCAACTATGGCTACACCTTC. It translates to CASSQDRGFNYGYTF.

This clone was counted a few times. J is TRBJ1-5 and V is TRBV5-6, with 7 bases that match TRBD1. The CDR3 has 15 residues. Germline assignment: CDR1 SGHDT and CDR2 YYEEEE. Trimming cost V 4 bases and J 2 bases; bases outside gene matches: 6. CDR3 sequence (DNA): TGTGCCAGCAGCATGACAGGGCGTGGCAATCAGCCCCAGCATTTT. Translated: CASSMTGRGNQPQHF.

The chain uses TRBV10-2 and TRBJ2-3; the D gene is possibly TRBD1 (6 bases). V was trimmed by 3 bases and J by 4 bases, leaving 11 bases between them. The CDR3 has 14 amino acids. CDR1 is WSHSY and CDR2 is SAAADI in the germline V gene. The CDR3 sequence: CASSERRGPDTQYF. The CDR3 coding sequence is TGCGCCAGCAGTGAACGCAGGGGACCAGATACGCAGTATTTT.

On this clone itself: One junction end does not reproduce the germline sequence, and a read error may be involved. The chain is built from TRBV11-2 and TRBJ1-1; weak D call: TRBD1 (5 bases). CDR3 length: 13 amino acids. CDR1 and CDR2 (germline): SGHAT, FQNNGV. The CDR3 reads CASSLDSDTEAFF. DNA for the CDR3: TGTGCCAGCAGCTTAGATTCGGACACGGAAGCTTTCTTT.

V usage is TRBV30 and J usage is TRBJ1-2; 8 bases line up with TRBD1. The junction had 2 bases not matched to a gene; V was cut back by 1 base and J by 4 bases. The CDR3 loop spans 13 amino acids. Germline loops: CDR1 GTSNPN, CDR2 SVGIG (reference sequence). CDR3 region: CAWSAGGGYGYTF. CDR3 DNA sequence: TGTGCCTGGAGTGCAGGGGGCGGCTATGGCTACACCTTC.

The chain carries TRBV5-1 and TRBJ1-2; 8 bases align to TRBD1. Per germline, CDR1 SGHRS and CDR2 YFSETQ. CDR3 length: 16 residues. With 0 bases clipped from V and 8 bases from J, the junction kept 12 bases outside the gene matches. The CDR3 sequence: CASSLGPRQGTEGYTF. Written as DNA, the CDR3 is TGCGCCAGCAGCTTGGGGCCTAGACAGGGGACAGAGGGCTACACCTTC.

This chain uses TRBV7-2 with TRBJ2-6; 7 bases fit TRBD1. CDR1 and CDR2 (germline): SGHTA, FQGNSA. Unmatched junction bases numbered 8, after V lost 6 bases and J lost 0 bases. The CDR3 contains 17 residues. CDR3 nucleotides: TGTGCCAGCAGGATGACAGGGCCCTCCTCTGGGGCCAACGTCCTGACTTTC. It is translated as CASRMTGPSSGANVLTF.

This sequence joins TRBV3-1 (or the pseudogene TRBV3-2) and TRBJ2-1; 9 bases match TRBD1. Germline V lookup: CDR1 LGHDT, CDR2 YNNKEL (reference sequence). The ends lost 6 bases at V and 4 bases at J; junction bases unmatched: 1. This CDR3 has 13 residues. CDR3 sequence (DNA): TGTGCCAGCAGGGGACAGGGTTACAATGAGCAGTTCTTC. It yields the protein CASRGQGYNEQFF.

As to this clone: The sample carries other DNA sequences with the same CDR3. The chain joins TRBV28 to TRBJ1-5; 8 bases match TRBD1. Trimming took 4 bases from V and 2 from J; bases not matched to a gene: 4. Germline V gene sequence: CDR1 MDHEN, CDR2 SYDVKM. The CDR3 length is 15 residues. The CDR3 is CASSSGQGGNQPQHF. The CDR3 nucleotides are TGTGCCAGCAGTTCAGGACAGGGCGGCAATCAGCCCCAGCATTTT.

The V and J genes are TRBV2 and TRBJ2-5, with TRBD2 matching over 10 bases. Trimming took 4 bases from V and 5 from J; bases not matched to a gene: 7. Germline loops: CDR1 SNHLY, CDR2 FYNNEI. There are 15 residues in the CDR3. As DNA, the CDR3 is TGTGCCAGCAGTGGGACTAGCGGCAGGGCGGAGACCCAGTACTTC. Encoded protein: CASSGTSGRAETQYF.

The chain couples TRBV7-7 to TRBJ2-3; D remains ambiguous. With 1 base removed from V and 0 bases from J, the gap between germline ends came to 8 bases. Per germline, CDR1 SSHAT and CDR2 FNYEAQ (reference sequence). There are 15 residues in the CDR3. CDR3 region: CASSLGSTSTDTQYF. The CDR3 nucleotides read TGTGCCAGCAGCTTAGGGTCTACTAGCACAGATACGCAGTATTTT.

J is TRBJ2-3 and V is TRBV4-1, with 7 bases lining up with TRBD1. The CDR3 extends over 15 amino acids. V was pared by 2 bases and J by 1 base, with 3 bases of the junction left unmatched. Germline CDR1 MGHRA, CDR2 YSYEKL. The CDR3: CASSQTGAGTDTQYF. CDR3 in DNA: TGCGCCAGCAGCCAAACAGGGGCGGGCACAGATACGCAGTATTTT.

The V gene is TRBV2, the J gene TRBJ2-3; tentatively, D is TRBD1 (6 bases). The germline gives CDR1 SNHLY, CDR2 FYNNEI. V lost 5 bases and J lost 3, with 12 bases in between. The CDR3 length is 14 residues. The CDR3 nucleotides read TGTGCCAGCAGTATACAGGGTGGAACAGATACGCAGTATTTT. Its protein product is CASSIQGGTDTQYF.

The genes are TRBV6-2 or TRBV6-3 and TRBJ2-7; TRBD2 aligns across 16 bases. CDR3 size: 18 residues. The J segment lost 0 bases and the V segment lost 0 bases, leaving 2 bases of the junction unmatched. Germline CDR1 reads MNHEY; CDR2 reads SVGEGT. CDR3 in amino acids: CASSYSGTSGGASYEQYF. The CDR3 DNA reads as TGTGCCAGCAGTTACTCGGGGACTAGCGGGGGGGCCTCCTACGAGCAGTACTTC.

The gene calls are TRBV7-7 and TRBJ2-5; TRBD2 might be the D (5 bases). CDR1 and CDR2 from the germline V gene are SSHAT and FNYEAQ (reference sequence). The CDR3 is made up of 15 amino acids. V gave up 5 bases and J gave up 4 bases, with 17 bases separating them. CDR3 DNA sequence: TGTGCCAGCAGCCGGGTCGCCCATGAGGGAGAGACCCAGTACTTC. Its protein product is CASSRVAHEGETQYF.

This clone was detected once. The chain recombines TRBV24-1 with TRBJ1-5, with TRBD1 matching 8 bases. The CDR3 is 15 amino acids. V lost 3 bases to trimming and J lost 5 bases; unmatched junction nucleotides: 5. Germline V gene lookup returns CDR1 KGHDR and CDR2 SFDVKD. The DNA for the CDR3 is TGTGCCACCAGTGATGCTGGACAGGGCTATCAGCCCCAGCATTTT. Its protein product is CATSDAGQGYQPQHF.

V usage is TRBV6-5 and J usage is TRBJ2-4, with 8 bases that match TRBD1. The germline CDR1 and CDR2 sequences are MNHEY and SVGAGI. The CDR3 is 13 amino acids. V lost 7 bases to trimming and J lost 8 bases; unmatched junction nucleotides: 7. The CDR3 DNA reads TGTGCCAGCAACACGAAGACAGGGGACATTCAGTACTTC. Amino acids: CASNTKTGDIQYF.

The CDR3 spells CASSSGTVKETQYF. Written as DNA, the CDR3 is TGTGCCAGCAGTTCCGGGACAGTGAAAGAGACCCAGTACTTC. This chain connects TRBV28 to TRBJ2-5, with 7 bases fitting TRBD1. This CDR3 spans 14 amino acids. Germline loops: CDR1 MDHEN, CDR2 SYDVKM. Losses at the gene ends were 4 bases for V and 3 bases for J; bases not matched to a gene: 5.